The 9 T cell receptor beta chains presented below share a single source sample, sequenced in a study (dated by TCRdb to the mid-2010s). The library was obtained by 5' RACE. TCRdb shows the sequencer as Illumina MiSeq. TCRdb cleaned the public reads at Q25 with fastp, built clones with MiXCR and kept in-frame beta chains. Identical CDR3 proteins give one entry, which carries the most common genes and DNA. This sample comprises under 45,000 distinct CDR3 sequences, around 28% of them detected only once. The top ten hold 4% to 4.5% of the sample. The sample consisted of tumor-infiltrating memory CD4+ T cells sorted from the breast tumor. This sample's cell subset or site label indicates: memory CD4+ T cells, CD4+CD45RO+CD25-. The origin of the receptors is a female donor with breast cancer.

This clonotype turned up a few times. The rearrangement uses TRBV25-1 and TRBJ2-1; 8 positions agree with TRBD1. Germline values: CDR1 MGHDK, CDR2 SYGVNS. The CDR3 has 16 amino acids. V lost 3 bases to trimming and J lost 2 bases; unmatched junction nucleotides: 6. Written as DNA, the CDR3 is TGTGCCAGCAGTGATTTCGGACAGGGTGCCTACAATGAGCAGTTCTTC. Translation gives CASSDFGQGAYNEQFF. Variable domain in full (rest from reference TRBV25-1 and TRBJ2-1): EADIYQTPRYLVIGTGKKITLECSQTMGHDKMYWYQQDPGMELHLIHYSYGVNSTEKGDLSSESTVSRIRTEHFPLTLESARPSHTSQYLCASSDFGQGAYNEQFFGPGTRLTVL.

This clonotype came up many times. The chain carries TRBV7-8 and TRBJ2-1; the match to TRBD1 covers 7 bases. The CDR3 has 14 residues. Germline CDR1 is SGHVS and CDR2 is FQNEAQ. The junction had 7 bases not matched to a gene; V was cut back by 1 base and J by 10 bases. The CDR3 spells CASSLEGGRLEQFF. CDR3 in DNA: TGTGCCAGCAGCTTAGAAGGGGGCCGTTTGGAGCAGTTCTTC.

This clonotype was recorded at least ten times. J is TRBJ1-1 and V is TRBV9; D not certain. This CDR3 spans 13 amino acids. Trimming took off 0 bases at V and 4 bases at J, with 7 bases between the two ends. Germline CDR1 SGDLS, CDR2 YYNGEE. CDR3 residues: CASSVEHSTEAFF. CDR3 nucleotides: TGTGCCAGCAGCGTAGAACACAGCACTGAAGCTTTCTTT. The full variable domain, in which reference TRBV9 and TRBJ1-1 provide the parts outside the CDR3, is DSGVTQTPKHLITATGQRVTLRCSPRSGDLSVYWYQQSLDQGLQFLIQYYNGEERAKGNILERFSAQQFPDLHSELNLSSLELGDSALYFCASSVEHSTEAFFGQGTRLTVV.

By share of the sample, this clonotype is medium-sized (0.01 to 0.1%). In DNA, the CDR3 is TGTGCCAGCAGCGTAGTTGTGGAGGCTAGGGAGCTGTTTTTT. This gives the protein CASSVVVEARELFF. V usage is TRBV9 and J usage is TRBJ2-2; D might be TRBD2 (5 bases). This CDR3 spans 14 amino acids. The V and J ends lost 0 bases and 9 bases respectively, with 12 bases between them. The germline V gene encodes CDR1 SGDLS and CDR2 YYNGEE. The full variable domain, its missing parts supplied by reference TRBV9 and TRBJ2-2, is DSGVTQTPKHLITATGQRVTLRCSPRSGDLSVYWYQQSLDQGLQFLIQYYNGEERAKGNILERFSAQQFPDLHSELNLSSLELGDSALYFCASSVVVEARELFFGEGSRLTVL.

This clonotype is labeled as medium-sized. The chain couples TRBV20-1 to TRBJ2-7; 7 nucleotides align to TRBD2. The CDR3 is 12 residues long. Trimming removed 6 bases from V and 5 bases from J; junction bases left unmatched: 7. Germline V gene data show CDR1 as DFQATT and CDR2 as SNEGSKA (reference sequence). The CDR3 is CSARTREDEQYF. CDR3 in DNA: TGCAGTGCCCGGACTAGGGAGGACGAGCAGTACTTC.

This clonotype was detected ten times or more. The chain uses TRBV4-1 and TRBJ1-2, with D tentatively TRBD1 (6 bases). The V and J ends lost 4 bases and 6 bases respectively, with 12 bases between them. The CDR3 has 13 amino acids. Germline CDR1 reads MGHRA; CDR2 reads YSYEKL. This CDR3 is CASSRRGGDGYTF. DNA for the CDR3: TGCGCCAGCAGCCGCCGAGGGGGGGATGGCTACACCTTC.

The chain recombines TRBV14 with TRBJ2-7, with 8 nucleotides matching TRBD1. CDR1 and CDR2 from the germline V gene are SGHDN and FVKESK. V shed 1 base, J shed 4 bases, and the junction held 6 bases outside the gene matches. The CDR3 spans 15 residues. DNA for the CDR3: TGTGCCAGCAGCCAAGGGACAGGGAATTCGTACGAGCAGTACTTC. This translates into CASSQGTGNSYEQYF. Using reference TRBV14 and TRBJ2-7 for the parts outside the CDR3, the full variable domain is EAGVTQFPSHSVIEKGQTVTLRCDPISGHDNLYWYRRVMGKEIKFLLHFVKESKQDESGMPNNRFLAERTGGTYSTLKVQPAELEDSGVYFCASSQGTGNSYEQYFGPGTRLTVT.

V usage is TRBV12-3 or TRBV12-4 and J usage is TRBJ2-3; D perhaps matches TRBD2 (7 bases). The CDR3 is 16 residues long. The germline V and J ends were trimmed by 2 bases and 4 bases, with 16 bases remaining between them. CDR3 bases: TGTGCCAGCAGTTTACGGGCGGGGGCAGTCCCAGATACGCAGTATTTT. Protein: CASSLRAGAVPDTQYF.

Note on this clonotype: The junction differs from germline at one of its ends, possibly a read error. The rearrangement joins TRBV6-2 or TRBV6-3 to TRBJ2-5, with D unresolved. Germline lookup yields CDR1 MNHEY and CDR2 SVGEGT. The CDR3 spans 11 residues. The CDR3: CASSGRRKRHF. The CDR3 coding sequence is TGTGCCAGCAGTGGCCGAAGGAAGAGACACTTC.